This T cell receptor (beta chain) was captured in a study of Ad26.COV2.S vaccination and SARS-CoV-2 variants. Whole-study context: The donor participated in the COV1001 trial, in its Ad26.COV2.S arm.

This clone appeared once. Its specificity is unknown. V shed 3 bases, J shed 2 bases, and the junction held 10 bases outside the gene matches. CDR1 and CDR2 (germline): SGDLS, YYNGEE. The CDR3 has 18 residues. Study conclusions and caveats: Using TCR breadth and depth analyses may have led to underestimated total T cell responses. Researchers reported similar non-spike TCR breadth in vaccine and placebo recipients.

Indicated treatment: over 15 received Ad26.COV2.S at low or high dose, single or two shots; 5 received placebo; per-sample allocation not given. Sampling was performed 63 days after the first vaccine or placebo injection. An Ad26 vector carrying the Wuhan-strain SARS-CoV-2 spike served as the vaccine. Here immunoSEQ multiplex PCR was the method, and the copy in TCRdb shows in-frame clones only, minus some. The sample includes some 270,000 clones, roughly 85% seen only once; the top ten take just under 3%. J is TRBJ2-3 and V is TRBV9; 12 nucleotides agree with TRBD2. The origin of this receptor is a person between 18 and 59 years old who received the Ad26.COV2.S COVID-19 vaccine or a placebo. This specimen was peripheral blood, taken in a trial of Ad26.COV2.S vaccine versus placebo. CDR3 amino acids: CASSAPLLAGGNTDTQYF. For the CDR3, the DNA is TGTGCCAGCAGCGCGCCTTTACTAGCGGGAGGCAACACAGATACGCAGTATTTT.